These T cell receptor beta chains were read from a single sample in a study of neurological immune-mediated disorders. TCRdb ran MiXCR on the 5' RACE reads and lists one entry per CDR3 protein. The sample comprises nearly 30,000 distinct CDR3 sequences, about 12% of which are singletons, and 5.8% rests with the top ten. Sequenced: PBMCs. These receptors originate from a woman aged 60 to 75 in good health. CDR3s include the opening cysteine and the closing phenylalanine or tryptophan. D genes are given only for firm matches. Clone size is given for some rows only: seen once, a few or many times, or a class if the clone is expanded.

>-|TRBV12-3/TRBV12-4|-|TRBJ1-6
TGTGCCAGCAGTTTTAGGGTTCAGGGAGGCCCCAAGTCAAATAATTCACCGCTCCACTTT
CASSFRVQGGPKSNNSPLHF
>-|TRBV7-2|many|TRBJ1-5
TGTGCCAGTAGCTTAACTGGGATGGGTCAGCCCCAGCATTTT
CASSLTGMGQPQHF
>-|TRBV5-1|medium-sized|TRBJ2-3
TGCGCCAGCAGCTTGGACCTCAGCGGGACAGATACGCAGTATTTT
CASSLDLSGTDTQYF
>-|TRBV2|many|TRBJ2-7
TGTGCCAGCCGGGACGGCAACTACGAGCAGTACTTC
CASRDGNYEQYF
>-|TRBV25-1|many|TRBJ2-5
TGTGCCAGCTCTAAATCATCCGCGGAGACCCAGTACTTC
CASSKSSAETQYF
>TRBD1|TRBV7-2|many|TRBJ2-5
TGTGCCAGCAGCCCCAGACAGGGAAGGCAAGAGACCCAGTACTTC
CASSPRQGRQETQYF
>TRBD1|TRBV5-1|many|TRBJ2-7
TGCGCCAGCAGCTTGGACACAGGGGCCGCCTCCTACGAGCAGTACTTC
CASSLDTGAASYEQYF
>-|TRBV5-5|many|TRBJ2-3
TGTGCCAGCAGCCTATTGGACGTCGGCACAGATACGCAGTATTTT
CASSLLDVGTDTQYF
>-|TRBV4-2|many|TRBJ2-3
TGTGCCAGCAACTCGGGCGATACGCAGTATTTT
CASNSGDTQYF
>-|TRBV27|many|TRBJ1-1
TGTGCCAGCAGTCTACGAAGGTTCGACACTGAAGCTTTCTTT
CASSLRRFDTEAFF
>-|TRBV20-1|many|TRBJ1-2
TGCAGTGCTAGTTTCAGTGGGTCAGGGGCCTATGGCTACACCTTC
CSASFSGSGAYGYTF
>TRBD2|TRBV5-1|many|TRBJ2-1
TGCGCCAGCAGCTTCGGGAGGGGCCAAGGTTACAATGAGCAGTTCTTC
CASSFGRGQGYNEQFF
>-|TRBV11-1|many|TRBJ2-1
TGTGCCAGCAGCTTGACAGGACCGAATGAGCAGTTCTTC
CASSLTGPNEQFF
>-|TRBV3-1|many|TRBJ2-6
TGTGCCAGCAGCCTCGGGCCGGTAACTGGGGCCAACGTCCTGACTTTC
CASSLGPVTGANVLTF
>-|TRBV13|many|TRBJ2-5
TGTGCCAGCAGCTTAGGCCAGGGTATTGAGACCCAGTACTTC
CASSLGQGIETQYF
>-|TRBV5-1|many|TRBJ2-2
TGCGCCAGCAGCTTGGGGACAACGAACACCGGGGAGCTGTTTTTT
CASSLGTTNTGELFF
>-|TRBV5-1|many|TRBJ2-1
TGCGCCAGCAGCCCGGCGGGACCCTCCCGCGACAATGAGCAGTTCTTC
CASSPAGPSRDNEQFF
>-|TRBV7-8|few|TRBJ2-7
TGTGCCAGCATACTCTCCCGGGGGTTCAACGAGCAGTACTTC
CASILSRGFNEQYF
>TRBD1|TRBV27|many|TRBJ2-7
TGTGCCAGCAGTCGACGACCGGGACAGGGCTACGAGCAGTACTTC
CASSRRPGQGYEQYF
>TRBD1|TRBV6-2/TRBV6-3|many|TRBJ2-2
TGTGCCAGCACCCGTAGACAGGGGGACTACACCGGGGAGCTGTTTTTT
CASTRRQGDYTGELFF
>-|TRBV5-1|many|TRBJ2-1
TGCGCCAGCAGCTCCACCAGATACAATGAGCGGTTCTTC
CASSSTRYNERFF
>TRBD1|TRBV7-3|-|TRBJ1-1
TGTGCCAGCAGCTCGGGACAGATTGGGAACACTGAAGCTTTCTTT
CASSSGQIGNTEAFF
>TRBD2|TRBV28|few|TRBJ2-4
TGTGCCATCCGATCAGCGGGACAAAACATTCAGTACTTC
CAIRSAGQNIQYF
>TRBD1|TRBV18|many|TRBJ2-4
TGTGCCAGCTCACCCTGGGACAGGGGCATAAACATTCAGTACTTC
CASSPWDRGINIQYF
>-|TRBV4-3|many|TRBJ1-2
TGCGCCAGCAGCCAAGATCCAGGCCCGTATGGCTACACCTTC
CASSQDPGPYGYTF
>-|TRBV12-3/TRBV12-4|many|TRBJ1-2
TGTGCCAGCAGTTTTCGAGGGGCAGAGGGCTACACCTTC
CASSFRGAEGYTF
>-|TRBV5-1|many|TRBJ2-5
TGCGCCAGCAGCTTGGCCGGAGCAACGGTTCTTGAGACCCAGTACTTC
CASSLAGATVLETQYF
>TRBD1|TRBV7-6|many|TRBJ2-7
TGTGCCAGCAGCTCTCAGAGTCCCGGGACAGGGGTCGAGCAGTACTTC
CASSSQSPGTGVEQYF
>TRBD1|TRBV5-1|many|TRBJ1-2
TGCGCCAGCAGCTCGGACAGGACTAACTATGGCTACACCTTC
CASSSDRTNYGYTF
>-|TRBV6-5|many|TRBJ1-1
TGTGCCAGCAGTCCCCGGCCCCATGAAGCTTTCTTT
CASSPRPHEAFF
>-|TRBV5-6|many|TRBJ2-2
TGTGCCAGCAGCTCGGGCTGGGGGAACACCGGGGAGCTGTTTTTT
CASSSGWGNTGELFF
>TRBD2|TRBV5-5|many|TRBJ2-3
TGTGCCAGCAGCTTGGCCAACCCTTTTAGCGGGGGTGATACGCAGTATTTT
CASSLANPFSGGDTQYF
>-|TRBV12-3/TRBV12-4|-|TRBJ2-6
TGTGCCAGCAGTTTTACGGGGGCTGGGGCCAACGTCCTGACTTTC
CASSFTGAGANVLTF
>-|TRBV12-3/TRBV12-4|-|TRBJ1-2
TGTGCCAGCCGCAGCCCGGGGGGCGGTGGCTACACCTTC
CASRSPGGGGYTF
>TRBD2|TRBV3-1|medium-sized|TRBJ2-7
TGTGCCAGCAGCCAAGCCCGAGCGGGGGTTTTCTTCTACGAGCAGTACTTC
CASSQARAGVFFYEQYF
>-|TRBV12-3/TRBV12-4|many|TRBJ1-1
TGTGCCAGCAGTTTCCGTGGCGGGATTGCCACTGAAGCTTTCTTT
CASSFRGGIATEAFF
>-|TRBV7-3|many|TRBJ2-3
TGTGCCAGCAGCTCAGAACTGGCGGATACGCAGTATTTT
CASSSELADTQYF
>-|TRBV5-1|many|TRBJ1-4
TGCGCCAGCAGCTTGGCCGCGGGGGTTAATGAAAAACTGTTTTTT
CASSLAAGVNEKLFF
>-|TRBV7-3|many|TRBJ1-4
TGTGCCAGCAGCTTAGCGACTCTTAATGAAAAACTGTTTTTT
CASSLATLNEKLFF
>TRBD1|TRBV20-1|many|TRBJ1-2
TGCAGTGCTACTGGACAGGCCAGCTACACCTTC
CSATGQASYTF
>TRBD2|TRBV20-1|many|TRBJ2-2
TGCAGTGCCCCAGCGGGGGGGCGAAACACCGGGGAGCTGTTTTTT
CSAPAGGRNTGELFF
>-|TRBV10-3|few|TRBJ2-7
TGTGCCATCAGTCCAAACCCTACAGGCCTAAGCTCCTACGAGCAGTACTTC
CAISPNPTGLSSYEQYF
>-|TRBV24-1|many|TRBJ2-7
TGTGCCACCAGTGACGGGACGTTCTCCTACGAGCAGTACTTC
CATSDGTFSYEQYF
>TRBD1|TRBV12-3/TRBV12-4|many|TRBJ1-1
TGTGCCAGCAGTCCCCGGGGCGGACAGGGTGGTACTGAAGCTTTCTTT
CASSPRGGQGGTEAFF
>-|TRBV5-5|many|TRBJ1-4
TGTGCCAGCAGCTTTCTCCAGGGTGCCCTAATCGCAACTAATGAAAAACTGTTTTTT
CASSFLQGALIATNEKLFF
>TRBD1|TRBV7-2|many|TRBJ2-3
TGTGCCAGCAGCGCCTGGGACAGGGGAACAGATACGCAGTATTTT
CASSAWDRGTDTQYF
>-|TRBV20-1|many|TRBJ1-1
TGCAGTGCTTCCCCCCGTAACACTGAAGCTTTCTTT
CSASPRNTEAFF
>-|TRBV20-1|many|TRBJ2-5
TGCAGTGCTAGGTGGGGAGAAGAGCGGACCCAGTACTTC
CSARWGEERTQYF